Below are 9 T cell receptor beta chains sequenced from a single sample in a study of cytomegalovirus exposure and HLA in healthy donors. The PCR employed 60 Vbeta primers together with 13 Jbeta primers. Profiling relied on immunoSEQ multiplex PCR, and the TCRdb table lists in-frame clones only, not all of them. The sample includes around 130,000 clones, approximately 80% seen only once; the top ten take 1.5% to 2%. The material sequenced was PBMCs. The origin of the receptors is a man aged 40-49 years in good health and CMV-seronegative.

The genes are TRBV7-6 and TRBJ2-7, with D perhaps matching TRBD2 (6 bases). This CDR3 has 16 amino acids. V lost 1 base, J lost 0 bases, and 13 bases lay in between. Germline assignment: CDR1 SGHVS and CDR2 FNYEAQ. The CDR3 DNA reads TGTGCCAGCAGCTTAGGGCAGGGAGGTACCTCCTACGAGCAGTACTTC. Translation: CASSLGQGGTSYEQYF.

The CDR3 protein is CASSLDRDVELFF. Written as DNA, the CDR3 is TGTGCCAGTAGTCTTGACAGGGACGTGGAGCTGTTTTTT. This chain uses TRBV19 with TRBJ2-2; 7 nucleotides align to TRBD1. Per germline, CDR1 LNHDA and CDR2 SQIVND (reference sequence). CDR3 length equals 13 residues. V was clipped by 5 bases and J by 10 bases; unmatched bases: 7.

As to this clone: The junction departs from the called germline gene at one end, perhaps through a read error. CDR3 sequence: CSSSSPGQGLPEAFF. Here the CDR3 DNA reads TGTTCCAGCAGCTCGCCGGGACAGGGCCTACCTGAAGCTTTCTTT. This rearrangement joins TRBV7-9 to TRBJ1-1; 9 bases align to TRBD1. CDR3 length equals 15 residues. CDR1 is SEHNR and CDR2 is FQNEAQ in the germline V gene (reference sequence).

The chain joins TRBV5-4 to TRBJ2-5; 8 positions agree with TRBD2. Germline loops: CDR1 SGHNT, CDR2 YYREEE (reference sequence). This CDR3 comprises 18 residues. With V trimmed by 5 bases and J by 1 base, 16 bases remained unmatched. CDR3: CASSQESGGLPPQETQYF. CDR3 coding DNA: TGTGCCAGCAGTCAAGAGAGCGGGGGCCTCCCCCCCCAAGAGACCCAGTACTTC. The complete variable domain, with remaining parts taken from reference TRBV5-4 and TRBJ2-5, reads ETGVTQSPTHLIKTRGQQVTLRCSSQSGHNTVSWYQQALGQGPQFIFQYYREEENGRGNFPPRFSGLQFPNYSSELNVNALELDDSALYLCASSQESGGLPPQETQYFGPGTRLLVL.

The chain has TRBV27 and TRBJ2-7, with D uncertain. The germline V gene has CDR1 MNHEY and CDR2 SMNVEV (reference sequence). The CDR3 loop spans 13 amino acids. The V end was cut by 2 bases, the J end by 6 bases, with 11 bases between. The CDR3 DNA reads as TGTGCCAGCAGTTTAGGGTCCCCGGGCGAGCAGTACTTC. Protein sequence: CASSLGSPGEQYF.

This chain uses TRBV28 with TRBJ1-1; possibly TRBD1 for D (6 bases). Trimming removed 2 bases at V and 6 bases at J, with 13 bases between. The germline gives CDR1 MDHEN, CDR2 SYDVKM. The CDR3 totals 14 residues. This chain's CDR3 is CASSLRGGRSEAFF. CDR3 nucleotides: TGTGCCAGCAGTTTAAGGGGGGGCAGGTCTGAAGCTTTCTTT.

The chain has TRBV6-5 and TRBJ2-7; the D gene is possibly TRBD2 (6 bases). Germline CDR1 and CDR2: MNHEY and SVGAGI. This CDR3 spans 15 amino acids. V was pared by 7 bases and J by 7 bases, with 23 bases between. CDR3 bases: TGTGCCAGCACTCGCCTTCAACGGGGGTTGGGAGAGCAGTACTTC. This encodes CASTRLQRGLGEQYF.

The CDR3 is CASSSPGLAVAEQFF. CDR3 sequence (DNA): TGTGCCAGCAGTTCACCGGGACTAGCGGTAGCTGAGCAGTTCTTC. The chain couples TRBV27 to TRBJ2-1; 11 bases map to TRBD2. In germline, CDR1 is MNHEY, CDR2 SMNVEV (reference sequence). The CDR3 runs 15 residues. The junction had 8 bases not matched to a gene; V was cut back by 4 bases and J by 9 bases.

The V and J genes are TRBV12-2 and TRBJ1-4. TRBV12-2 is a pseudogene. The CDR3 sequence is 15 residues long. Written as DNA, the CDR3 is TGTGCAAGTCGCTTACGGGGGGCGTCTAATGAAAAACTGTTTTTT. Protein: CASRLRGASNEKLFF.